A selection of T cell receptor beta chains follows, all from one sample in a study of blood T cell repertoires in COVID-19. Sequenced by immunoSEQ multiplex PCR; TCRdb stores in-frame clones only, minus some. Here the sample spans about 54,000 clones, around 86% being singletons. The material sequenced was peripheral blood. Receptors were obtained from a woman aged 55-70 years with acute or convalescent COVID-19. The CDR3 runs from the conserved cysteine through the conserved F or W. Fields, in order: D gene, V gene, clone size, J gene, CDR3 DNA, CDR3 protein. A D gene is named only where the DNA matches it firmly. Clone size, where shown, is once, few, many, or a class for clones that have expanded.

D gene: NA; V gene: TRBV2; clone size: NA; J gene: TRBJ2-2; CDR3 DNA: TGTGCCAGCAGATATGGGACATCTAACACCGGGGAGCTGTTTTTT; CDR3 protein: CASRYGTSNTGELFF
D gene: TRBD1; V gene: TRBV30; clone size: NA; J gene: TRBJ1-2; CDR3 DNA: TGTGCCTGGAGATCCACAGGGGGCCGTGGCTACACCTTC; CDR3 protein: CAWRSTGGRGYTF
D gene: NA; V gene: TRBV18; clone size: once; J gene: TRBJ2-7; CDR3 DNA: TGTGCCAGCTCACCAGATGCTAGCGTTGTCTACGAGCAGTACTTC; CDR3 protein: CASSPDASVVYEQYF
D gene: NA; V gene: TRBV28; clone size: NA; J gene: TRBJ1-1; CDR3 DNA: TGTGCCAGCAGTTTCCCTTTACAGGGAGCGGCCTATGGGGACACTGAAGCTTTCTTT; CDR3 protein: CASSFPLQGAAYGDTEAFF
D gene: NA; V gene: TRBV2; clone size: NA; J gene: TRBJ1-2; CDR3 DNA: TGTGCCAGCAGGGAACGGGACACTTCTAACTATGGCTACACCTTC; CDR3 protein: CASRERDTSNYGYTF
D gene: NA; V gene: TRBV21-1; clone size: NA; J gene: TRBJ2-7; CDR3 DNA: TGTGCCAGCAGCGAAACGCGCGGGAGCTTAGCCTACGAGCAGTACTTC; CDR3 protein: CASSETRGSLAYEQYF
D gene: NA; V gene: TRBV19; clone size: NA; J gene: TRBJ1-3; CDR3 DNA: TGTGCCAGTAGTATTGGTCGGACTCCTGGAAACACCATATATTTT; CDR3 protein: CASSIGRTPGNTIYF
D gene: NA; V gene: TRBV28; clone size: NA; J gene: TRBJ1-5; CDR3 DNA: TGTGCCAGCAAGAGGACAGCCGATCAGCCCCAGCATTTT; CDR3 protein: CASKRTADQPQHF
D gene: NA; V gene: TRBV6-1; clone size: NA; J gene: TRBJ2-5; CDR3 DNA: TGTGCCAGCAGTGAATACGGAGGGGATGAGACCCAGTACTTC; CDR3 protein: CASSEYGGDETQYF
D gene: NA; V gene: TRBV7-3; clone size: NA; J gene: TRBJ2-3; CDR3 DNA: TGTGCCAGCAGCTTACTAGCGTATAGCACAGATACGCAGTATTTT; CDR3 protein: CASSLLAYSTDTQYF
D gene: NA; V gene: TRBV28; clone size: NA; J gene: TRBJ1-6; CDR3 DNA: TGTGCCATCGGAGCGACCAGGGCACCGAATAATTCACCCCTCCACTTT; CDR3 protein: CAIGATRAPNNSPLHF
D gene: NA; V gene: TRBV30; clone size: NA; J gene: TRBJ1-2; CDR3 DNA: TGTGCCTGGACCTGGACAAGAGATGGCTACACCTTC; CDR3 protein: CAWTWTRDGYTF
D gene: TRBD1; V gene: TRBV11-2; clone size: NA; J gene: TRBJ1-1; CDR3 DNA: TGTGCCAGCAGCTTAGATGACAGGGAACACACTGAAGCTTTCTTT; CDR3 protein: CASSLDDREHTEAFF
D gene: NA; V gene: TRBV5-1; clone size: once; J gene: TRBJ2-5; CDR3 DNA: TGCGCCAGCAGCTTCACACACCAACAAGAGACCCAGTACTTC; CDR3 protein: CASSFTHQQETQYF
D gene: NA; V gene: TRBV30; clone size: NA; J gene: TRBJ1-5; CDR3 DNA: TGTGCCTGGAGTGTTAGAGCTAGCAATCAGCCCCAGCATTTT; CDR3 protein: CAWSVRASNQPQHF
D gene: TRBD1; V gene: TRBV3-1/TRBV3-2; clone size: once; J gene: TRBJ2-2; CDR3 DNA: TGTGCCAGCAGCCCACCCTGGCGGACAGGGCTAACCGGGGAGCTGTTTTTT; CDR3 protein: CASSPPWRTGLTGELFF
D gene: TRBD2; V gene: TRBV7-3; clone size: NA; J gene: TRBJ2-5; CDR3 DNA: TGTGCCAGCAGCTTAAGGGGGCGTAGCGGGGGCCTGTACCAAGAGACCCAGTACTTC; CDR3 protein: CASSLRGRSGGLYQETQYF
D gene: NA; V gene: TRBV11-2; clone size: few; J gene: TRBJ1-4; CDR3 DNA: TGTGCCAGCAGCTCCTGGGGCGGCCCGGCAACTAATGAAAAACTGTTTTTT; CDR3 protein: CASSSWGGPATNEKLFF
D gene: TRBD2; V gene: TRBV4-2; clone size: NA; J gene: TRBJ2-1; CDR3 DNA: TGTGCCAGCAGCCAAGATATGGCGGGGGGAACCGATGAGCAGTTCTTC; CDR3 protein: CASSQDMAGGTDEQFF
D gene: TRBD1; V gene: TRBV28; clone size: NA; J gene: TRBJ1-2; CDR3 DNA: TGTGCCAGCAGCCCCACAGGGGTAGGAGGCTATGGCTACACCTTC; CDR3 protein: CASSPTGVGGYGYTF
D gene: NA; V gene: TRBV7-3; clone size: few; J gene: TRBJ2-3; CDR3 DNA: TGTGCCAGCAGCTTAAGTAGGACTAGCACAGATACGCAGTATTTT; CDR3 protein: CASSLSRTSTDTQYF
D gene: NA; V gene: TRBV6-5; clone size: medium-sized; J gene: TRBJ1-3; CDR3 DNA: TGTGCCAGCAGGGAGTCGGGTTCTGGAAACACCATATATTTT; CDR3 protein: CASRESGSGNTIYF
D gene: NA; V gene: TRBV15; clone size: NA; J gene: TRBJ1-2; CDR3 DNA: TGTGCCACCAGCAGAGATTTCATTGGGGCTACGTTTGGCTACACCTTC; CDR3 protein: CATSRDFIGATFGYTF
D gene: TRBD1; V gene: TRBV7-8; clone size: NA; J gene: TRBJ2-7; CDR3 DNA: TGTGCCAGCAGCTTCGACAGGGGCCAGCAGTACTTC; CDR3 protein: CASSFDRGQQYF
D gene: TRBD1; V gene: TRBV4-1; clone size: NA; J gene: TRBJ1-2; CDR3 DNA: TGCGCCAGCAGCCAAGCTGCCGGGACAGGGACCTATGGCTACACCTTC; CDR3 protein: CASSQAAGTGTYGYTF
D gene: TRBD1; V gene: TRBV13; clone size: NA; J gene: TRBJ1-3; CDR3 DNA: TGTGCCAGCAGCCAGGGGGCTTATGGAAACACCATATATTTT; CDR3 protein: CASSQGAYGNTIYF
D gene: TRBD1; V gene: TRBV28; clone size: NA; J gene: TRBJ1-5; CDR3 DNA: TGTGCCAGCCGTACAGGGATCAGGGGGCGGGCTCAGCCCCAGCATTTT; CDR3 protein: CASRTGIRGRAQPQHF